One sample yielded the 17 T cell receptor beta chains listed below, sequenced in a study of shared clonotypes between healthy human individuals. Some clones are missing from TCRdb's copy, which holds only in-frame ones; the method was immunoSEQ multiplex PCR. The sample gives 2 million to 2.5 million clones, 80% to 95% of which show up once; roughly 0.34% is in the top ten. The specimen sequenced was naive CD4+ T cells from PBMCs. Described subset: CD45RA+ positively selected. These receptors were collected from a man aged 18-30 years in good health. Some clones in this sample may be carry-over from other donors' samples.

The V call is TRBV7-9, the J call TRBJ2-7; 8 nucleotides match TRBD1. The CDR3 covers 15 residues. Per germline, CDR1 SEHNR and CDR2 FQNEAQ (reference sequence). V shed 5 bases and J 0 bases; nucleotides not matched to a gene: 6. The CDR3 spells CASSPPGQGSYEQYF. The CDR3 DNA reads as TGTGCCAGCAGCCCGCCCGGACAGGGCTCCTACGAGCAGTACTTC.

The V call is TRBV6-1, the J call TRBJ1-1; 9 nucleotides match TRBD1. The germline CDR1 and CDR2 sequences are MNHNS and SASEGT. V lost 6 bases to trimming and J lost 3 bases; unmatched junction nucleotides: 5. The CDR3 is made up of 14 amino acids. The CDR3 loop is CASSVDRGYTEAFF. CDR3 in DNA: TGTGCCAGCAGCGTCGACAGGGGGTACACTGAAGCTTTCTTT.

The gene calls are TRBV5-5 and TRBJ1-5; TRBD1 agrees at 9 bases. The V gene's germline CDR1 is SGHKS and CDR2 YYEKEE (reference sequence). The CDR3 spans 15 residues. Trimming at V came to 0 bases and at J to 7 bases, leaving 5 bases not matched to a gene. The CDR3 DNA reads as TGTGCCAGCAGCTTGGGGACAGGGGCCTGGCAGCCCCAGCATTTT. Amino acid sequence: CASSLGTGAWQPQHF.

The chain has TRBV27 and TRBJ1-5; maybe TRBD1 (5 bases). CDR3 length: 15 amino acids. Between the trimmed V and J ends, which lost 6 bases and 4 bases, there was a span of 16 bases. The germline V gene encodes CDR1 MNHEY and CDR2 SMNVEV (reference sequence). CDR3 nucleotide sequence: TGTGCCAGCAGGGTCGGAGGGGCGGAGAATCAGCCCCAGCATTTT. Its protein product is CASRVGGAENQPQHF.

V gene TRBV6-5 combines with J gene TRBJ2-1; a weak D match, TRBD1 (5 bases). The CDR3 consists of 14 residues. The V end lost 6 bases, the J end lost 6 bases, and 15 bases lay between the germline ends. Germline lookup yields CDR1 MNHEY and CDR2 SVGAGI. This chain's CDR3 is CASRGSRVSNEQFF. The CDR3 bases are TGTGCCAGCAGAGGTTCCAGGGTCAGCAATGAGCAGTTCTTC.

The chain couples TRBV28 to TRBJ2-7; 7 bases line up with TRBD1. Germline CDR1 MDHEN, CDR2 SYDVKM. This CDR3 region has 12 residues. The V segment lost 6 bases and the J segment 6 bases; nucleotides outside the gene matches: 5. The CDR3 nucleotides are TGTGCCAGCAGCCGACAGGGTCCCGAGCAGTACTTC. It specifies CASSRQGPEQYF.

J is TRBJ2-3 and V is TRBV6-1; 12 bases fit TRBD2. The V gene end was trimmed by 1 base and the J gene end by 9 bases; junction bases not matched to a gene: 8. The CDR3 runs 16 residues. CDR1 MNHNS and CDR2 SASEGT come from the germline V gene. In DNA, the CDR3 is TGTGCCAGCAGTGAAGGACTAGCGGGAGCGGGGCGGACGCAGTATTTT. It specifies CASSEGLAGAGRTQYF.

The V call is TRBV29-1, the J call TRBJ1-2, with D unclear. CDR1 is SQVTM, CDR2 ANQGSEA, per germline. The CDR3 is made up of 13 amino acids. V lost 7 bases and J lost 5, with 17 bases in between. The CDR3 is CSAESLGAYGYTF. In nucleotides, the CDR3 is TGCAGCGCCGAATCCCTCGGAGCTTATGGCTACACCTTC.

This clone occurred a few times. The same CDR3 also results from other DNA sequences found in this sample. The chain recombines TRBV5-1 with TRBJ1-1, with D possibly being TRBD1 (6 bases). V shed 5 bases and J shed 0 bases, with 8 bases lying between them. The CDR3 covers 13 residues. Looked up from germline, CDR1 is SGHRS and CDR2 is YFSETQ. In DNA form, the CDR3 reads TGCGCCAGCAGTGGGGGGCTGAACACTGAAGCTTTCTTT. Translation gives CASSGGLNTEAFF.

The CDR3 protein is CASSLGWDRLLYGYTF. In DNA, the CDR3 is TGCGCCAGCAGCTTGGGGTGGGACAGACTACTCTATGGCTACACCTTC. The J gene is TRBJ1-2, the V gene TRBV5-1, with 7 bases matching TRBD1. This CDR3 comprises 16 residues. J was trimmed by 4 bases and V by 0 bases; bases with no gene match: 9. In germline, CDR1 is SGHRS, CDR2 YFSETQ.

This chain joins TRBV28 and TRBJ2-7, with 10 bases fitting TRBD1. Germline CDR1 MDHEN, CDR2 SYDVKM. The J segment lost 2 bases and the V segment lost 6 bases, leaving 7 bases of the junction unmatched. The CDR3 covers 15 residues. The CDR3, as DNA: TGTGCCAGCAGACGGGACAGGGGTCAAGCCTACGAGCAGTACTTC. Translating gives CASRRDRGQAYEQYF.

The CDR3 sequence is CASGRDTQYF. In nucleotides, the CDR3 is TGTGCCAGTGGGCGGGATACGCAGTATTTT. This chain connects TRBV6-6 to TRBJ2-3; D remains unclear. The CDR3 is made up of 10 amino acids. Per germline, CDR1 MNHNY and CDR2 SVGAGI (reference sequence). V was clipped by 9 bases and J by 6 bases, with 7 bases between them.

The chain combines TRBV5-1 with TRBJ1-4; a possible D gene is TRBD1 (5 bases). The CDR3 has 15 residues. Germline V gene lookup returns CDR1 SGHRS and CDR2 YFSETQ. V was clipped by 4 bases and J by 2 bases, with 12 bases between them. The CDR3 here is CASSHGTATNEKLFF. As DNA, the CDR3 is TGCGCCAGCAGCCACGGGACCGCTACTAATGAAAAACTGTTTTTT.

The J gene is TRBJ2-5, the V gene TRBV12-1; the D segment call TRBD2 is taken from the table without a DNA check. TRBV12-1 is described as a pseudogene. The CDR3 sequence is 13 residues long. Written as DNA, the CDR3 is TGTGCCAGCAGCTCTTGGGGGGAAGAGACCCAGTACTTC. Translation gives CASSSWGEETQYF.

A word on this clone: The sample contains more than one DNA sequence encoding this CDR3. The gene calls are TRBV5-1 and TRBJ1-5; the D gene is possibly TRBD1 (6 bases). The CDR3 has 14 residues. V lost 4 bases, J lost 4 bases, and 12 bases lay in between. Germline lookup yields CDR1 SGHRS and CDR2 YFSETQ. CDR3 amino acids: CASSPRGGNQPQHF. CDR3 nucleotides: TGCGCCAGCAGCCCCCGAGGGGGGAATCAGCCCCAGCATTTT.

As to this clone: This same CDR3 is encoded by further DNA sequences in the sample. The V call is TRBV5-1, the J call TRBJ2-3, with 11 bases matching TRBD2. J lost 0 bases, V lost 4 bases, and 7 bases had no gene match. The CDR3 consists of 17 residues. Germline CDR1 is SGHRS and CDR2 is YFSETQ. The CDR3 nucleotides are TGCGCCAGCAGCCTCGGGACTAGCGGAGCTAGCACAGATACGCAGTATTTT. As protein: CASSLGTSGASTDTQYF.

V usage is TRBV28 and J usage is TRBJ2-2; possible D gene TRBD2, 5 bases. This CDR3 region has 14 residues. Germline CDR1 and CDR2: MDHEN and SYDVKM. V was pared by 6 bases and J by 4 bases, with 12 bases between. The CDR3 nucleotides read TGTGCCAGCAGAGAGGGATCCCGCACCGGGGAGCTGTTTTTT. Translating it yields CASREGSRTGELFF.